This T cell receptor beta chain was captured by sequencing in a study of blood T cell repertoires in COVID-19. Study summary: PBMCs, B-cell-depleted T cells, or T cells were the source of the cDNA or gDNA that made up the material.

The CDR3 totals 14 residues. Germline CDR1 is SNHLY and CDR2 is FYNNEI. About this clone: Mismatch with germline at one junction end may stem from a read error.

Study processing details: Counts of nucleated cells, estimated from reference gene primer amplification, were obtained. The table came from immunoSEQ multiplex PCR; TCRdb's copy has only in-frame clones and leaves some out. That table supplies the V and J calls and clone size; D and trimming were determined from the DNA. The sample consists of 300,000 to 350,000 clones, about nine tenths of them appearing once. The sequence was collected from a man aged 18 to 30 with active or convalescent COVID-19. The chain couples TRBV2 to TRBJ1-2; the match to TRBD1 covers 10 bases. Material: peripheral blood. In nucleotides, the CDR3 is TGTGCCAGCAGTGCGGACAGGGGGGACTACGGCTACACCTTC. Protein product: CASSADRGDYGYTF.